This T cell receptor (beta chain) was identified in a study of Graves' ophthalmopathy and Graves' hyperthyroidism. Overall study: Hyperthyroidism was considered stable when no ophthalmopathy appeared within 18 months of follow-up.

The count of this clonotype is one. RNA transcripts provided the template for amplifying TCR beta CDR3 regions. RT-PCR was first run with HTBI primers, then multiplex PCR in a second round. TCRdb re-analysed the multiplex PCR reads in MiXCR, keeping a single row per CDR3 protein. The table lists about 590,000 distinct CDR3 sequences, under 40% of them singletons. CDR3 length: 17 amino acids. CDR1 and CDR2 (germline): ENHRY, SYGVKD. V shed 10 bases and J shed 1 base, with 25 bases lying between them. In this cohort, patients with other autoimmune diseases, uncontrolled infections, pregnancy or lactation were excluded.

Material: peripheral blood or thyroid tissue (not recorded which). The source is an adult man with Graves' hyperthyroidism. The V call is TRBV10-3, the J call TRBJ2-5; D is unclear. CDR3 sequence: CASSQDLGRAVQETQYF. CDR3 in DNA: TGTGCCAGCAGCCAAGATCTAGGTAGGGCAGTCCAAGAGACCCAGTACTTC.